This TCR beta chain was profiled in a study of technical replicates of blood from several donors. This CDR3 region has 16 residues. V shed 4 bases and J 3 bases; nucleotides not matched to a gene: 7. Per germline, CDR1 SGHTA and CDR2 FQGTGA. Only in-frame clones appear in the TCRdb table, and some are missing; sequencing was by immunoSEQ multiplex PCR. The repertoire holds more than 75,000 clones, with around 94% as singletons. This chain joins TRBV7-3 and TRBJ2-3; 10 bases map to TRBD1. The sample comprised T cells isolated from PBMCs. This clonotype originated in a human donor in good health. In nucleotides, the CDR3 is TGTGCCAGCAGCTCCCGGGACAGGGGTGGGACAGATACGCAGTATTTT. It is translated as CASSSRDRGGTDTQYF.